The present entry profiles one T cell receptor (beta chain) with its context. Together with a sample-barcoded 5' primer, a J-beta primer mix was included in a second PCR lasting about 6 to 11 cycles. A template-switch adaptor containing 12 random nucleotides labeled each cDNA molecule. TCRdb processed the 5' RACE reads anew with MiXCR; each CDR3 protein has one entry. The table lists about 1.1 million distinct CDR3 sequences, 35% to 45% of them singletons. The data originate from a study of blood T cells in healthy people across ages. CDR3 size: 13 residues. Deletions cut 5 bases from V and 4 bases from J, with 8 bases between. Germline CDR1 is LGHDT and CDR2 is YNNKEL (reference sequence).

The specimen sequenced was blood. V usage is TRBV3-1 and J usage is TRBJ1-4; no firm D call. This sequence was found in a man aged 18 to 35 in good health. CDR3 loop: CASSWDVNEKLFF. CDR3 in DNA: TGTGCCAGCAGCTGGGATGTTAATGAAAAACTGTTTTTT. The variable domain in full, with the rest retrieved from reference TRBV3-1 and TRBJ1-4, is DTAVSQTPKYLVTQMGNDKSIKCEQNLGHDTMYWYKQDSKKFLKIMFSYNNKELIINETVPNRFSPKSPDKAHLNLHINSLELGDSAVYFCASSWDVNEKLFFGSGTQLSVL.